This T cell receptor (beta chain) was sequenced in a study of molecular identifiers for immune sequencing clone quantification. This clonotype was detected many times. Its cognate antigen is unknown. The sorting of naive CD8 T cells used the CD8+CD4-CCR7+CD45RA+ phenotype. Germline assignment: CDR1 MGHRA and CDR2 YSYEKL. Deletions cut 1 base from V and 5 bases from J, with 5 bases between. The CDR3 is made up of 13 amino acids. General observations from the study: Effector cells kept over 98% of their molecules in clones above 20 RNA copies, while naive cells kept under 1% there.

TCRdb independently ran MiXCR on the PCR reads; one entry per CDR3 protein. The data contain 60,000 to 65,000 distinct CDR3 sequences, around 19% of them singletons. The sample was naive CD8+ T cells from blood, with Jurkat cell RNA spiked in. Described subset: FACS-sorted CD8+CD4-CCR7+CD45RA+ naive T cells. The chain combines TRBV4-1 with TRBJ2-2; tentative D call: TRBD2 (5 bases). The TCR comes from a human donor in good health. Some libraries in this study had Jurkat cell RNA spiked in. CDR3 loop: CASSQAGTGELFF. CDR3 coding DNA: TGCGCCAGCAGCCAAGCGGGGACCGGGGAGCTGTTTTTT.